These T cell receptor beta chains were read from a single sample in a study of blood T cell repertoires in COVID-19. Repertoires were generated with immunoSEQ multiplex PCR, while TCRdb's copy carries only in-frame clones and drops some. This table holds approximately 150,000 clones, around four fifths found once. The sequenced sample was peripheral blood. Source of these receptors: a woman between 65 and 79 years old who had recovered from COVID-19. Each CDR3 is given with its conserved first and last residue. D genes are given only for firm matches.

d_gene,j_gene,v_gene,CDR3aa
.,TRBJ2-2,TRBV7-3,CASSLRTGELFF
TRBD2,TRBJ2-7,TRBV7-8,CASSWTSGSSYEQYF
.,TRBJ1-1,TRBV2,CASLPGSRNTEAFF
.,TRBJ1-1,TRBV5-1,CASSLGSGAMNTEAFF
TRBD2,TRBJ2-3,TRBV4-1,CASSQGFGSGETDTQYF
.,TRBJ2-7,TRBV6-2/TRBV6-3,CASSYGLGYEQYF
TRBD1,TRBJ2-3,TRBV6-5,CASSYLGQGGTDTQYF
TRBD2,TRBJ2-5,TRBV25-1,CATGSWGGRQETQYF
.,TRBJ2-5,TRBV18,CASSLGDQETQYF
TRBD1,TRBJ1-4,TRBV2,CASRPGQVGEKLFF
TRBD1,TRBJ2-7,TRBV7-2,CASSLQGAFEQYF
TRBD2,TRBJ2-1,TRBV2,CASGVAGAPGYNEQFF
TRBD2,TRBJ2-3,TRBV6-6,CASSYLAGGGADTQYF
.,TRBJ2-7,TRBV30,CAWRRGGVHEQYF
.,TRBJ1-6,TRBV2,CASGLGVRNSPLHF
.,TRBJ1-1,TRBV10-3,CAISDRGANTEAFF
TRBD2,TRBJ2-3,TRBV9,CASSDPLAGGLTDTQYF
TRBD1,TRBJ1-2,TRBV4-3,CASSQVAAGGYGYTF
TRBD1,TRBJ2-1,TRBV6-4,CASSAGTGGAEQFF
.,TRBJ2-3,TRBV16,CASSHPSGITDTQYF
.,TRBJ1-1,TRBV29-1,CSARPGNTEAFF
.,TRBJ2-5,TRBV10-3,CAISESTRGAQETQYF
TRBD2,TRBJ2-3,TRBV5-4,CASSLAPPGSGRAADTQYF
TRBD1,TRBJ1-2,TRBV19,CASTPVTGVGYTF
.,TRBJ1-1,TRBV28,CASSAGGGTEAFF
.,TRBJ2-3,TRBV18,CASSPPSQATDTQYF
TRBD2,TRBJ2-7,TRBV6-5,CASTPWLAGGYEQYF
TRBD2,TRBJ2-3,TRBV2,CASSATGGVTQYF
.,TRBJ2-3,TRBV7-9,CASSPPGVSTDTQYF
TRBD2,TRBJ2-3,TRBV29-1,CSVPGLAVATDTQYF
.,TRBJ2-7,TRBV27,CASSLGTGQFYEQYF
.,TRBJ1-6,TRBV27,CASREWDNSPLHF
.,TRBJ2-5,TRBV5-1,CASSLGPQETQYF
.,TRBJ2-7,TRBV10-3,CAIRGAIATYEQYF
TRBD2,TRBJ2-3,TRBV11-3,CASSLSPGGDTQYF
.,TRBJ2-5,TRBV29-1,CSVEVGGETQYF
TRBD1,TRBJ2-5,TRBV5-1,CASTRQGPTQETQYF
TRBD1,TRBJ2-7,TRBV5-1,CASSPDRAHEQYF
TRBD1,TRBJ2-3,TRBV11-2,CASRETQGTDTQYF
.,TRBJ2-1,TRBV5-8,CASSLVRVLSYNEQFF
.,TRBJ1-4,TRBV19,CASSMVTRGEKLFF
TRBD1,TRBJ2-2,TRBV19,CATAGQGATGELFF
.,TRBJ2-6,TRBV7-2,CASSPQFGGSGANVLTF
.,TRBJ2-3,TRBV7-2,CASSSRSVADTQYF
.,TRBJ1-6,TRBV3-1/TRBV3-2,CASSPLRGTDSPLHF
TRBD2,TRBJ2-7,TRBV27,CASSRTSGGYEQYF
.,TRBJ2-3,TRBV20-1,CSASRRLRDTQYF
TRBD1,TRBJ1-5,TRBV10-1,CASSGQGDQPQHF
TRBD1,TRBJ2-7,TRBV2,CASSRDRVNEQYF
.,TRBJ2-5,TRBV11-2,CASSPGGGRGETQYF
.,TRBJ2-5,TRBV5-1,CASSLESGGETQYF
.,TRBJ2-2,TRBV10-1,CAGEKTGQLF
.,TRBJ1-5,TRBV10-3,CAIRDSLANQPQHF
TRBD1,TRBJ2-2,TRBV2,CASRVRQGNTGELFF
.,TRBJ1-4,TRBV5-6,CASSLYTNEKLFF
.,TRBJ2-3,TRBV3-1/TRBV3-2,CASSQGGGTDTQYF
TRBD1,TRBJ1-3,TRBV30,CAWSWGRGLGNTIYF